Presented here are 7 T cell receptor beta chains from one specimen sequenced in a study of cytomegalovirus exposure and HLA in healthy donors. Use of 60 Vbeta and 13 Jbeta primers characterized the PCR. TCRdb's copy holds only in-frame clones and misses some; the assay was immunoSEQ multiplex PCR. The table lists roughly 200,000 clones, with approximately 6.5% in the top ten. Sequences were obtained from PBMCs. The source is a man aged 30-40 years in good health and CMV-seronegative.

CDR3 amino acids: CSVEVNTGNYGYTF. The CDR3 bases are TGCAGCGTTGAAGTAAATACAGGGAACTATGGCTACACCTTC. The chain has TRBV29-1 and TRBJ1-2, with D possibly matching TRBD1 (6 bases). V gave up 1 base and J gave up 2 bases, with 11 bases separating them. This CDR3 region has 14 residues. Per germline, CDR1 SQVTM and CDR2 ANQGSEA.

This chain joins TRBV28 and TRBJ2-2; D ambiguous. The CDR3 has 16 residues. CDR1 MDHEN and CDR2 SYDVKM come from the germline V gene. Trimming cost V 5 bases and J 3 bases, with 16 bases left between them. CDR3: CASSLPFGHHTGELFF. The CDR3 DNA is TGTGCCAGCAGTCTCCCCTTTGGCCATCACACCGGGGAGCTGTTTTTT.

This sequence joins TRBV6-5 and TRBJ2-1, with 9 bases fitting TRBD1. J gave up 6 bases and V 6 bases, and 9 bases lay outside the gene matches. The CDR3 length is 15 residues. CDR1 is MNHEY, CDR2 SVGAGI, per germline. CDR3 in DNA: TGTGCCAGCAGCCACACCTGGGACAGGGCCAATGAGCAGTTCTTC. Its translation is CASSHTWDRANEQFF.

The V gene is TRBV7-8, the J gene TRBJ2-1; TRBD2 matches at 12 bases. Germline V CDR1 and CDR2: SGHVS, FQNEAQ. The J segment lost 7 bases and the V segment lost 5 bases, leaving 6 bases of the junction unmatched. The CDR3 spans 15 residues. CDR3 bases: TGTGCCAGCAGCCTGACTAGCGGGAGAATTAATGAGCAGTTCTTC. This encodes CASSLTSGRINEQFF.

Of note for this clone: The identical CDR3 is also encoded by other nucleotide sequences in the sample. The chain carries TRBV30 and TRBJ1-1; D gene ambiguous. Germline CDR1 GTSNPN, CDR2 SVGIG (reference sequence). This CDR3 has 13 residues. The germline V and J ends were trimmed by 0 bases and 6 bases, with 11 bases remaining between them. Here the CDR3 reads CAWSVLAGAEAFF. Written as DNA, the CDR3 is TGTGCCTGGAGTGTATTGGCGGGAGCTGAAGCTTTCTTT.

The chain joins TRBV7-9 to TRBJ2-3; weak D call: TRBD2 (5 bases). Germline-derived CDR1 and CDR2 are SEHNR and FQNEAQ (reference sequence). The CDR3 contains 13 residues. V lost 2 bases to trimming and J lost 8 bases, with 11 bases between them. Here the CDR3 reads CASSLMTTVTQYF. CDR3 bases: TGTGCCAGCAGCTTAATGACTACGGTTACGCAGTATTTT.

J is TRBJ2-7 and V is TRBV15; a possible D gene is TRBD1 (6 bases). With 0 bases removed from V and 2 bases from J, the gap between germline ends came to 11 bases. Germline V gene lookup returns CDR1 LNHNV and CDR2 YYDKDF (reference sequence). The CDR3 contains 15 residues. The CDR3 DNA sequence: TGTGCCACCAGCAGAGATCATCAGGGGACCTACGAGCAGTACTTC. This gives the protein CATSRDHQGTYEQYF.